This is a list of T cell receptor beta chains from one sample in a study of T cell responses to AZD1222 COVID-19 vaccine. Assay: immunoSEQ multiplex PCR; the TCRdb copy retains only in-frame clones and omits some. The sample includes 40,000 to 60,000 clones, approximately 83% seen only once; the top ten take around 7.3%. The specimen was peripheral blood, collected 28 days after the second AZD1222 dose. Source of these receptors: an adult who received the AZD1222 COVID-19 vaccine. Each CDR3 is given with its conserved first and last residue. A D gene is named only where the DNA matches it firmly. Clone size is not always given. Where it is, it says once, few, many or a class for expanded clones.

>NA|TRBD1|TRBV9|TRBJ2-6
CASSVGPQGAGANVLTF
TGTGCCAGCAGCGTAGGCCCACAGGGGGCTGGGGCCAACGTCCTGACTTTC
>medium-sized|TRBD2|TRBV7-9|TRBJ2-1
CASSLRSLAGASEQFF
TGTGCCAGCAGCTTAAGGAGTCTAGCGGGAGCCTCTGAGCAGTTCTTC
>NA|TRBD1|TRBV13|TRBJ2-1
CASSIGQVYNEQFF
TGTGCCAGCAGCATCGGACAGGTCTACAATGAGCAGTTCTTC
>few|TRBD1|TRBV25-1|TRBJ1-1
CASSRQGITEAFF
TGTGCCAGCAGCCGACAGGGGATCACTGAAGCTTTCTTT
>NA|TRBD1|TRBV7-7|TRBJ2-5
CASSSTGGGETQYF
TGTGCCAGCAGCTCCACAGGGGGCGGAGAGACCCAGTACTTC
>NA|NA|TRBV6-2/TRBV6-3|TRBJ1-5
CASSYSTGATNQPQHF
TGTGCCAGCAGTTACTCGACGGGGGCGACCAATCAGCCCCAGCATTTT
>NA|NA|TRBV27|TRBJ1-4
CASSFPGEKLFF
TGTGCCAGCAGTTTTCCCGGTGAAAAACTGTTTTTT
>NA|NA|TRBV6-2/TRBV6-3|TRBJ1-1
CASSRPLVSEAFF
TGTGCCAGCAGCCGGCCGTTGGTGTCTGAAGCTTTCTTT
>NA|NA|TRBV5-6|TRBJ1-5
CASSFFGQQLYQPQHF
TGTGCCAGCAGCTTTTTTGGTCAACAACTTTATCAGCCCCAGCATTTT
>few|NA|TRBV6-6|TRBJ2-7
CASSYPEGEQYF
TGTGCCAGCAGTTATCCGGAAGGCGAGCAGTACTTC
>few|NA|TRBV7-3|TRBJ2-5
CASSLRHSAFQETQYF
TGTGCCAGCAGCTTAAGGCACAGCGCTTTTCAAGAGACCCAGTACTTC
>NA|TRBD1|TRBV5-1|TRBJ1-4
CASSLGTGDEKLFF
TGCGCCAGCAGCCTTGGGACAGGGGATGAAAAACTGTTTTTT
>NA|NA|TRBV3-1/TRBV3-2|TRBJ2-6
CASSQVHSGANVLTF
TGTGCCAGCAGCCAAGTCCACTCTGGGGCCAACGTCCTGACTTTC
>NA|NA|TRBV11-2|TRBJ1-4
CASSPGFNEKLFF
TGTGCCAGCAGCCCGGGATTTAATGAAAAACTGTTTTTT
>NA|TRBD2|TRBV19|TRBJ2-1
CATSSGRNNEQFF
TGTGCCACCTCTAGCGGGAGAAACAATGAGCAGTTCTTC
>NA|NA|TRBV28|TRBJ2-7
CASSLAGRKSSYEQYF
TGTGCCAGCAGTTTAGCCGGACGGAAAAGCTCCTACGAGCAGTACTTC
>NA|TRBD1|TRBV5-1|TRBJ1-2
CASSLRDRGGKVWLYYGYTF
TGCGCCAGCAGCCTACGGGACAGGGGAGGAAAGGTATGGCTTTACTATGGCTACACCTTC
>NA|NA|TRBV2|TRBJ2-7
CASSERYEQYF
TGTGCCAGCAGTGAACGCTACGAGCAGTACTTC
>NA|TRBD1|TRBV7-3|TRBJ2-3
CASSLGTVTDTQYF
TGTGCCAGCAGCTTGGGGACAGTCACAGATACGCAGTATTTT
>once|TRBD1|TRBV25-1|TRBJ2-2
CASSDMGQGEGGELFF
TGTGCCAGCAGTGATATGGGACAGGGTGAGGGCGGGGAGCTGTTTTTT
>NA|TRBD2|TRBV9|TRBJ2-3
CASSVTGGSTDTQYF
TGTGCCAGCAGCGTAACGGGAGGGAGCACAGATACGCAGTATTTT
>NA|NA|TRBV28|TRBJ2-7
CASSLRGYEQYF
TGTGCCAGCAGTTTACGTGGGTACGAGCAGTACTTC
>NA|NA|TRBV9|TRBJ2-3
CASSPTGTTGTDTQYF
TGTGCCAGCAGCCCCACCGGGACCACCGGCACAGATACGCAGTATTTT
>NA|NA|TRBV7-8|TRBJ1-2
CASSLSAPANYGYTF
TGTGCCAGCAGCTTAAGCGCACCAGCTAACTATGGCTACACCTTC
>NA|TRBD1|TRBV29-1|TRBJ1-1
CSVARDRDTEAFF
TGCAGCGTTGCCCGCGACAGGGACACTGAAGCTTTCTTT
>NA|TRBD2|TRBV5-4|TRBJ2-2
CASSPGLAGANTGELFF
TGTGCCAGCAGCCCGGGACTAGCGGGAGCTAACACCGGGGAGCTGTTTTTT
>NA|NA|TRBV6-5|TRBJ2-7
CASSYSAGAYEQYF
TGTGCCAGCAGTTACTCGGCAGGGGCCTACGAGCAGTACTTC
>NA|NA|TRBV7-3|TRBJ2-7
CASSLMEGSSYEQYF
TGTGCCAGCAGCTTAATGGAGGGCAGCTCCTACGAGCAGTACTTC
>NA|NA|TRBV7-2|TRBJ2-4
CASSLGDLNIQYF
TGTGCCAGCAGCTTAGGGGACCTAAACATTCAGTACTTC
>NA|TRBD1|TRBV5-4|TRBJ1-1
CASGTGRGSTEAFF
TGTGCCAGCGGGACAGGGCGGGGCAGCACTGAAGCTTTCTTT
>once|NA|TRBV28|TRBJ1-1
CASSLLTGVNTEAFF
TGTGCCAGCAGTCTCTTAACAGGAGTTAACACTGAAGCTTTCTTT